This T cell receptor beta chain was documented in a study of T cell responses to AZD1222 COVID-19 vaccine. CDR3 length equals 15 residues. Germline-derived CDR1 and CDR2 are MGHRA and YSYEKL. V was shortened by 2 bases and J by 6 bases, with 11 bases between the two germline ends. TCRdb's copy holds only in-frame clones and misses some; the assay was immunoSEQ multiplex PCR. This sample has over 120,000 clones, with roughly 91% found just once. This rearrangement joins TRBV4-1 to TRBJ1-6, with unresolved D. Sequenced here: peripheral blood, sampled on day 0 of AZD1222 vaccination. The TCR was taken from an adult in good health. The CDR3 DNA sequence: TGCGCCAGCAGCCAATCGCCCTGGACTAATTCACCCCTCCACTTT. As protein: CASSQSPWTNSPLHF.